This record looks at one T cell receptor (beta chain) sequence and its context. What it binds is not known. This entry belongs to a study of OX40 agonist ivuxolimab in advanced cancers. Looking at the study overall: Given to patients was ivuxolimab, an agonistic anti-OX40 (CD134) antibody.

Study-level points and caveats: People who partly responded at 0.1-3.0 mg/kg had some of the least clonal expansion seen.

The protocol was immunoSEQ multiplex PCR, while the TCRdb copy is restricted to in-frame clones and leaves out a portion. There are fewer than 140,000 clones in the sample; around nine tenths occur only once, and roughly 0.5% lies in the top ten. There are 16 residues in the CDR3. CDR1 is SGHNT, CDR2 YENEEA, per germline. Trimming removed 8 bases from V and 2 bases from J, with 22 bases in between. The rearrangement uses TRBV11-3 and TRBJ2-7, with D possibly being TRBD1 or TRBD2 (6 bases each). The sequence came from an adult with an advanced solid tumor such as melanoma, head and neck, liver or kidney cancer. The sequencing used CD4+ or CD8+ T cells sorted from blood, collected in a trial of the OX40 agonist ivuxolimab. Written as DNA, the CDR3 is TGTGCCAGCCCTAAAAACTTTCGGGGGCGAACCTACGAGCAGTACTTC. Protein product: CASPKNFRGRTYEQYF.